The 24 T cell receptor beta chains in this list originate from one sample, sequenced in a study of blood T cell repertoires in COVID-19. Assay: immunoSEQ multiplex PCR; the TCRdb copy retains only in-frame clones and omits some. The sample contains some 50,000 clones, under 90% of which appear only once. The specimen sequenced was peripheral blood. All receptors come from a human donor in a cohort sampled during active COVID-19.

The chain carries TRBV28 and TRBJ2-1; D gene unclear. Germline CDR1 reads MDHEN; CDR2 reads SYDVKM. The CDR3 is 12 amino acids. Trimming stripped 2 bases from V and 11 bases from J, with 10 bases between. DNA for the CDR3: TGTGCCAGCAGTTTACTCCCCTCCCAGCAGTTCTTC. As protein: CASSLLPSQQFF.

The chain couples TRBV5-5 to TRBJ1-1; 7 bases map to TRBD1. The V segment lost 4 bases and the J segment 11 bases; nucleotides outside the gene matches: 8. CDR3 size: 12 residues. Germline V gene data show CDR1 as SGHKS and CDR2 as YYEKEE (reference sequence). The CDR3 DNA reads TGTGCCAGCAGCCACGAGGGGGCGGCGGCTTTCTTT. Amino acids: CASSHEGAAAFF.

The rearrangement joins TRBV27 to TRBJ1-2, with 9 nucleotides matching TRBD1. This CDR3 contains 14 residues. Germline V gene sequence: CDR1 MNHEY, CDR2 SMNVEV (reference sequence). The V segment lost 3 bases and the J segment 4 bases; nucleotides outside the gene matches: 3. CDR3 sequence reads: CASSLTGGTYGYTF. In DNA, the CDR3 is TGTGCCAGCAGTTTGACAGGGGGAACCTATGGCTACACCTTC.

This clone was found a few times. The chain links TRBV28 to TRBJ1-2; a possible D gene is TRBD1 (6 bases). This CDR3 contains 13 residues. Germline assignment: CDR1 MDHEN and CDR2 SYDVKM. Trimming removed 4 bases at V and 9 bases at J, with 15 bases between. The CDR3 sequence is CASSSNARGSYTF. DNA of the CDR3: TGTGCCAGCAGTTCCAACGCCAGGGGTAGCTACACCTTC.

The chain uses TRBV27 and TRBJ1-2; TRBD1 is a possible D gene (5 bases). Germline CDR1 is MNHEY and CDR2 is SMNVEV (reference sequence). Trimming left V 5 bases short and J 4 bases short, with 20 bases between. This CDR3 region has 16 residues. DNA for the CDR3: TGTGCCAGCAGTCTAAGACGGGGGATGGGGGGCTATGGCTACACCTTC. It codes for CASSLRRGMGGYGYTF.

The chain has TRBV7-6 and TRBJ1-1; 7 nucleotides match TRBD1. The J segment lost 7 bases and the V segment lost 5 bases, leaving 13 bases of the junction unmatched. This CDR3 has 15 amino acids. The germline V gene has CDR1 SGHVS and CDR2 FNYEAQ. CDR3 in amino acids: CASSPIDRENSEAFF. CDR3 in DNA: TGTGCCAGCAGCCCTATAGACAGGGAGAATAGTGAAGCTTTCTTT.

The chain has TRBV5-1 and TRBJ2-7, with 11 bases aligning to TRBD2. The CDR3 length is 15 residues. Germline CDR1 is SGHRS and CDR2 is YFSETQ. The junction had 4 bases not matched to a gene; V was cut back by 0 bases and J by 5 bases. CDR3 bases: TGCGCCAGCAGCTTGGCGACTAGCGGGACTCACGAGCAGTACTTC. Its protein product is CASSLATSGTHEQYF.

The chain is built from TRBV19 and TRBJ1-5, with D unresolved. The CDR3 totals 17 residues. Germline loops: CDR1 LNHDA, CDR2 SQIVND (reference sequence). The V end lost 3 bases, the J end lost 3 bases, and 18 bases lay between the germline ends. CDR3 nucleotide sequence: TGTGCCAGTAGTATCGGTGCCCCGAAAAGCTACAATCAGCCCCAGCATTTT. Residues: CASSIGAPKSYNQPQHF.

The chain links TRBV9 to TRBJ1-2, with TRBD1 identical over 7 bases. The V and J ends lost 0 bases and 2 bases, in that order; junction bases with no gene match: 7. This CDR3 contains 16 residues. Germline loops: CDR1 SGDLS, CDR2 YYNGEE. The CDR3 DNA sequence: TGTGCCAGCAGCGTAGGAGACAGGGCGGCAAACTATGGCTACACCTTC. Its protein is CASSVGDRAANYGYTF.

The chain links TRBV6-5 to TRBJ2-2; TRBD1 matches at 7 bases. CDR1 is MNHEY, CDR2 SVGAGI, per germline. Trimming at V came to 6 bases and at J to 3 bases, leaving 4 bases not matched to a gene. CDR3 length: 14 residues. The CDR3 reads CASRRQGYTGELFF. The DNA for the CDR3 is TGTGCCAGCAGGCGACAGGGCTACACCGGGGAGCTGTTTTTT.

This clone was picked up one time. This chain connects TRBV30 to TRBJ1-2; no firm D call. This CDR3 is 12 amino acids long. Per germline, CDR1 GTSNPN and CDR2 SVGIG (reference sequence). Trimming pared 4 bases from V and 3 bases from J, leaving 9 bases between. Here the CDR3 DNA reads TGTGCCTGGATTGTGGGCTACTATGGCTACACCTTC. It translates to CAWIVGYYGYTF.

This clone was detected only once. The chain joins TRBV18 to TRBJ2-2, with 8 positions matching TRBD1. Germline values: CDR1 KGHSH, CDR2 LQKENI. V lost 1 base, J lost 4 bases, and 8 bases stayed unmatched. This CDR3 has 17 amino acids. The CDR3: CASSPLLQGVGTGELFF. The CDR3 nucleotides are TGTGCCAGCTCACCACTTTTACAGGGGGTCGGCACCGGGGAGCTGTTTTTT. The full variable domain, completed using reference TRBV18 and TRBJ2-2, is NAGVMQNPRHLVRRRGQEARLRCSPMKGHSHVYWYRQLPEEGLKFMVYLQKENIIDESGMPKERFSAEFPKEGPSILRIQQVVRGDSAAYFCASSPLLQGVGTGELFFGEGSRLTVL.

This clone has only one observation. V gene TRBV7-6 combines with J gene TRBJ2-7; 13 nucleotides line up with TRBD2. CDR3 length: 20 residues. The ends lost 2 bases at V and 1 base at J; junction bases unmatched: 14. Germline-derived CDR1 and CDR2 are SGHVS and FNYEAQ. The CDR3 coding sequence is TGTGCCAGCAGCTTAACTCTCCCAAAACTAGCGGGAGGGCCTTCCTACGAGCAGTACTTC. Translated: CASSLTLPKLAGGPSYEQYF.

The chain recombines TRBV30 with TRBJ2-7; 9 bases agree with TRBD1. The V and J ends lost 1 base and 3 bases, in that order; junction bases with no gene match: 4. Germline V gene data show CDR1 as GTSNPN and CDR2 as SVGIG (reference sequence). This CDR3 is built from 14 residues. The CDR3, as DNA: TGTGCCTGGAGTGGACAGGGGGTTATCTACGAGCAGTACTTC. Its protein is CAWSGQGVIYEQYF.

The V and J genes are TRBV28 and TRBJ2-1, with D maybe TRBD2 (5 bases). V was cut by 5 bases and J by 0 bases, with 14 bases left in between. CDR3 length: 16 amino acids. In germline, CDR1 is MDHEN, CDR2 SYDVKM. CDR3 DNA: TGTGCCAGCAGTACCCGGACTGTCCGCTCCTACAATGAGCAGTTCTTC. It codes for CASSTRTVRSYNEQFF.

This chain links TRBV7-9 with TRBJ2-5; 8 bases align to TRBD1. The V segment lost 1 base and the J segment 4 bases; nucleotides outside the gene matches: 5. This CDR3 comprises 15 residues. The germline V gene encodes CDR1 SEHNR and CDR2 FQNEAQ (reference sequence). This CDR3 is CASSLGGQGAETQYF. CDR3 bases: TGTGCCAGCAGCTTAGGAGGACAGGGTGCAGAGACCCAGTACTTC. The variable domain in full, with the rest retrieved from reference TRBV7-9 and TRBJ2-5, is DTGVSQNPRHKITKRGQNVTFRCDPISEHNRLYWYRQTLGQGPEFLTYFQNEAQLEKSRLLSDRFSAERPKGSFSTLEIQRTEQGDSAMYLCASSLGGQGAETQYFGPGTRLLVL.

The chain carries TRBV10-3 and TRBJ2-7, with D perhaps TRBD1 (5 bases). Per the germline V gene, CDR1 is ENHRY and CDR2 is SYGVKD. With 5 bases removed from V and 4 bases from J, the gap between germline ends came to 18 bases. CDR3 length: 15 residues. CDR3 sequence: CAISPSTRGTYEQYF. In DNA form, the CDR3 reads TGTGCCATCAGTCCTTCAACAAGGGGAACTTACGAGCAGTACTTC.

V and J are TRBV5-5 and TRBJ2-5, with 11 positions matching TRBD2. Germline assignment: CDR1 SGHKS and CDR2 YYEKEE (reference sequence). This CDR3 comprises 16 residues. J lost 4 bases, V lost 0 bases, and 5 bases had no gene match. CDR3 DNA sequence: TGTGCCAGCAGCTTGGGTAGCGGGGGGGCCCGAGAGACCCAGTACTTC. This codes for CASSLGSGGARETQYF.

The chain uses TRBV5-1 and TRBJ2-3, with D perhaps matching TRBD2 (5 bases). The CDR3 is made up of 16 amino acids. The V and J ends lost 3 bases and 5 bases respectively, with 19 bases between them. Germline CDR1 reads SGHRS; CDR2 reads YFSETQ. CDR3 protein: CASSSRTSRVRDTQYF. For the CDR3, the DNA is TGCGCCAGCAGCTCAAGGACTTCCAGAGTGAGAGATACGCAGTATTTT.

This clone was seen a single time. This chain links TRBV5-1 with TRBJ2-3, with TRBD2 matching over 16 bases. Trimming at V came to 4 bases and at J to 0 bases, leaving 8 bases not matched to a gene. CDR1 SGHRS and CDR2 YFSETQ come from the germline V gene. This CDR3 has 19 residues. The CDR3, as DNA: TGCGCCAGCAGCCCCGGGACTAGCGGGAGGGCTTATAGCACAGATACGCAGTATTTT. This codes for CASSPGTSGRAYSTDTQYF.

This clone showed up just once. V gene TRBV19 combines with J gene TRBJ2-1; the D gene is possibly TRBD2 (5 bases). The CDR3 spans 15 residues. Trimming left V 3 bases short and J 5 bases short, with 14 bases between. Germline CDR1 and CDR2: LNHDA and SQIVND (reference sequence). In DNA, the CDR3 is TGTGCCAGTAGTATCGGACTGCTAGTCGACAATGAGCAGTTCTTC. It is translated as CASSIGLLVDNEQFF.

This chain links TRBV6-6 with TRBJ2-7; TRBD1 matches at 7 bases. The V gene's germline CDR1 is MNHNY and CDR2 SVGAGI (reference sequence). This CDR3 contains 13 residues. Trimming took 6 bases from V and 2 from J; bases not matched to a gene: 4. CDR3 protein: CASRPGQAYEQYF. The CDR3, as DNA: TGTGCCAGCAGACCCGGACAGGCCTACGAGCAGTACTTC.

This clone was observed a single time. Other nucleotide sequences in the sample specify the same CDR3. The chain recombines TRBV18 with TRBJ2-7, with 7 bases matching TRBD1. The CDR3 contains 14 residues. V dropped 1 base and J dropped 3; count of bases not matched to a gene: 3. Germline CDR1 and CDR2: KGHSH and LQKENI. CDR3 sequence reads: CASSPRQGVYEQYF. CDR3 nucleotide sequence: TGTGCCAGCTCACCACGTCAGGGGGTCTACGAGCAGTACTTC.

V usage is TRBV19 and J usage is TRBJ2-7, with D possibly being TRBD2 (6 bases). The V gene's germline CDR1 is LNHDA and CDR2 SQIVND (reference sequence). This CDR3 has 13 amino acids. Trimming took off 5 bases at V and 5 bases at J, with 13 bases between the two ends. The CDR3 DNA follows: TGTGCCAGTAGTGCCTTTGGGGGGAACGAGCAGTACTTC. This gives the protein CASSAFGGNEQYF. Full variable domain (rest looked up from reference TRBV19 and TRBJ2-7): DGGITQSPKYLFRKEGQNVTLSCEQNLNHDAMYWYRQDPGQGLRLIYYSQIVNDFQKGDIAEGYSVSREKKESFPLTVTSAQKNPTAFYLCASSAFGGNEQYFGPGTRLTVT.